Here is one T cell receptor (beta chain) with its context. Its antigen is unknown. These data originate in a study of T cell repertoires in cytomegalovirus infection. The wider study: TCR beta signatures that were public indicated CMV infection and matching HLA type.

TCRdb reanalysed the reads using MiXCR and keeps one entry per CDR3 protein. The sample has about 150,000 distinct CDR3 sequences, 20% to 25% seen once. Overall study results and limits: Ex vivo, HLA-C-restricted CMV-specific TCR beta clonotypes prevailed over the rest of the response. Pooled public TCR beta family frequency picked out CMV carriers with the relevant HLA.

This receptor was identified in a human donor in good health (CMV status not recorded). Some clones in this sample may be carry-over from other donors' samples. The sequenced material came from PBMCs.

In DNA, the CDR3 is TGTGCCAGCAGTTACTCGGATGTTCTCTACGAGCAGTACTTC. It codes for CASSYSDVLYEQYF. This chain connects TRBV6-5 to TRBJ2-7; D is unresolved. Germline V lookup: CDR1 MNHEY, CDR2 SVGAGI. The CDR3 length is 14 residues. Trimming took 0 bases from V and 3 from J, leaving 9 bases between them.